The clone carrying this T cell receptor beta chain was recorded many times. MiXCR was run by TCRdb on the 5' RACE reads, yielding one entry per CDR3 protein. The sample has about 40,000 distinct CDR3 sequences; roughly 4.3% are singletons. The data stem from a study of T cells of healthy individuals. CDR1 SEHNR and CDR2 FQNEAQ come from the germline V gene (reference sequence). This CDR3 contains 19 residues. V lost 6 bases, J lost 1 base, and 19 bases stayed unmatched. The chain recombines TRBV7-9 with TRBJ2-3, with 7 bases fitting TRBD1. This clonotype originated in a human donor in good health. The CDR3 DNA reads as TGTGCCAGCAGTCCCTCTCAAAGACAGGGCCGTCGTCGCACAGATACGCAGTATTTT. This codes for CASSPSQRQGRRRTDTQYF.